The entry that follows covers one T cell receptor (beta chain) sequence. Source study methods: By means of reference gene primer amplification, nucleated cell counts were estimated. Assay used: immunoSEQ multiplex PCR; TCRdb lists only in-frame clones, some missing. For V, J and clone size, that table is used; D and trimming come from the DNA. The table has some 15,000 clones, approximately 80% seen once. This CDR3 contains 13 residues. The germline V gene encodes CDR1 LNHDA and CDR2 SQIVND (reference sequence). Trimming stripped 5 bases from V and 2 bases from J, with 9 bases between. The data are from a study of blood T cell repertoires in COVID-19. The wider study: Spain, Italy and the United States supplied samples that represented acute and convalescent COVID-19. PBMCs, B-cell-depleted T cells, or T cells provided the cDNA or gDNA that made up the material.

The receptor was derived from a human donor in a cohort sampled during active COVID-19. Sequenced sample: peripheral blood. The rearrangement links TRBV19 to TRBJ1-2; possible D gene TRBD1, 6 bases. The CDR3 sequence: CASSRTENYGYTF. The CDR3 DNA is TGTGCCAGTAGTCGGACAGAGAACTATGGCTACACCTTC.